The source of this TCR beta chain is a study of graft-versus-host responses after intestinal transplantation. Overall study context: Transplant recipients had multivisceral, liver-intestinal, or isolated intestinal grafts. Every one of the recipients received anti-thymocyte globulin induction and afterwards took tacrolimus and steroids for approximately 3 years.

Assay used: immunoSEQ multiplex PCR; TCRdb lists only in-frame clones, some missing. The sample lists some 110,000 clones, roughly nine tenths occurring once. This CDR3 region has 15 residues. CDR1 SGHDT and CDR2 YYEEEE come from the germline V gene. After removal of 3 bases from V and 3 bases from J, the junction contained 6 bases not matched to a gene. Regarding this clone: Its antigen is as yet unknown.

Study results and limitations: High graft-versus-host to host-versus-graft clonal ratios were found in allografts of patients who had graft-donor T cell macrochimerism.

The V and J genes are TRBV5-6 and TRBJ1-2, with 9 bases matching TRBD1. The source of this sequence is a human donor who received an intestinal transplant. The specimen was unstimulated CD4+ T cells sorted from spleen or lymph node cells, collected before intestinal transplant. CDR3 nucleotides: TGTGCCAGCAGCTCCGACAGGGGGGGTGACTATGGCTACACCTTC. It is translated as CASSSDRGGDYGYTF.